Listed below are T cell receptor beta chains from one sample, sequenced in a study of T cells in Graves' hyperthyroidism and ophthalmopathy. Via MiXCR, TCRdb re-called the multiplex PCR reads, giving one row per CDR3 protein. The sample comprises roughly 570,000 distinct CDR3 sequences, around 46% of which are singletons, and approximately 7.5% rests with the top ten. Sequences were obtained from peripheral blood or thyroid tissue (not recorded which). The source of these receptors is a woman aged 18-29 years with Graves' hyperthyroidism. Each CDR3 is given with its conserved first and last residue. The D gene is left open where the match is weak. Not all rows give a size; the values are once, few, many and, for expanded clones, a class.

abundance,d_gene,v_gene,j_gene,CDR3aa,CDR3nt
many,TRBD1,TRBV12-3/TRBV12-4,TRBJ2-7,CASSNRQGYEQYF,TGTGCCAGCAGCAATCGACAGGGCTACGAGCAGTACTTC
many,NA,TRBV30,TRBJ2-7,CACGYEQYF,TGTGCCTGTGGGTACGAGCAGTACTTC
NA,TRBD1,TRBV7-9,TRBJ1-1,CASSQPDRVRGEAFF,TGTGCCAGCAGCCAACCGGACAGGGTACGGGGTGAAGCTTTCTTT
NA,NA,TRBV6-5,TRBJ1-5,CASSSGAGTYEHF,TGTGCCAGCAGTTCTGGTGCCGGTACCTACGAGCATTTT
NA,NA,TRBV13,TRBJ1-5,CASSPLLGALSSGYGQPQHF,TGTGCCAGCAGCCCTCTCTTGGGGGCCTTGAGTTCAGGGTATGGTCAGCCCCAGCATTTT
NA,NA,TRBV29-1,TRBJ1-1,CSVVSREATEAFF,TGCAGCGTTGTGTCGCGGGAGGCCACTGAAGCTTTCTTT
NA,TRBD1,TRBV2,TRBJ2-1,CASKRQGHNEQFF,TGTGCCAGCAAACGACAGGGCCACAATGAGCAGTTCTTC
NA,NA,TRBV6-6,TRBJ2-5,CASVPGERTQYF,TGTGCCAGCGTTCCGGGGGAGAGGACCCAGTACTTC
NA,TRBD2,TRBV20-1,TRBJ2-7,CSASGGTGGLAGSYEQYF,TGCAGTGCTAGCGGGGGGACAGGGGGACTAGCGGGGTCCTACGAGCAGTACTTC
many,TRBD1,TRBV11-1,TRBJ1-1,CASSSPSRTGNTEAFF,TGTGCCAGCAGCTCGCCCAGCAGGACAGGGAACACTGAAGCTTTCTTT
NA,NA,TRBV28,TRBJ2-5,CASSLSTERTAQYF,TGTGCCAGCAGTTTATCTACAGAAAGAACGGCCCAGTACTTC
NA,NA,TRBV20-1,TRBJ2-5,CSARPGPRYF,TGCAGTGCCCGTCCGGGGCCCCGGTACTTC
many,NA,TRBV24-1,TRBJ2-2,CATSDLVANGELFF,TGTGCCACCAGTGATTTGGTGGCGAACGGGGAGCTGTTTTTT
NA,TRBD1,TRBV29-1,TRBJ1-1,CSVTDPGTGGWEAFF,TGCAGCGTCACTGACCCGGGGACAGGGGGCTGGGAAGCTTTCTTT
few,TRBD2,TRBV20-1,TRBJ2-7,CSATDGGLAGEQYF,TGCAGTGCAACCGACGGTGGACTAGCGGGGGAGCAGTACTTC
NA,NA,TRBV30,TRBJ1-1,CAWSVQRQGGKRNEAFF,TGTGCCTGGAGTGTACAAAGGCAAGGGGGAAAAAGAAATGAAGCTTTCTTT
NA,TRBD2,TRBV6-5,TRBJ2-7,CASSWTSGKRQGMYEQYF,TGTGCCAGCAGTTGGACTAGCGGGAAAAGACAGGGGATGTACGAGCAGTACTTC
NA,NA,TRBV7-2,TRBJ1-6,CASRPPFGGPLHF,TGTGCCAGCAGGCCTCCCTTCGGGGGACCCCTCCACTTT
NA,NA,TRBV2,TRBJ1-2,CASSERRHYGYTF,TGTGCCAGCAGTGAACGACGTCACTATGGCTACACCTTC
NA,NA,TRBV7-2,TRBJ1-5,CASSPTDGNQPQHF,TGTGCTAGTTCACCCACAGATGGCAATCAGCCCCAGCATTTT
few,TRBD2,TRBV2,TRBJ2-1,CASSEQGLAGAYNEQFF,TGTGCCAGCAGTGAACAAGGACTAGCGGGCGCCTACAATGAGCAGTTCTTC
many,TRBD1,TRBV20-1,TRBJ1-2,CSARDTGGAGGYTF,TGCAGTGCTAGAGACACAGGGGGCGCAGGTGGCTACACCTTC
few,NA,TRBV4-2,TRBJ2-2,CASSQEISGSGELFF,TGTGCCAGCAGCCAAGAAATATCGGGGTCCGGGGAGCTGTTTTTT
many,TRBD1,TRBV2,TRBJ1-3,CASSPTGGGNTIYF,TGTGCCAGCAGCCCGACAGGGGGGGGAAACACCATATATTTT
NA,TRBD1,TRBV14,TRBJ1-2,CASSQAWTGRHGYTF,TGTGCCAGCAGCCAAGCATGGACAGGGCGACATGGCTACACCTTC
NA,NA,TRBV29-1,TRBJ1-2,CSVMWTFSNYGYTF,TGCAGCGTCATGTGGACATTTTCTAACTATGGCTACACCTTC
few,NA,TRBV24-1,TRBJ2-3,CATSDPDPDTQYF,TGTGCCACCAGTGACCCGGACCCAGATACGCAGTATTTT
NA,NA,TRBV29-1,TRBJ2-7,CSLGGTAYEQYF,TGCAGCTTGGGGGGCACAGCCTACGAGCAGTACTTC
NA,TRBD2,TRBV7-9,TRBJ2-3,CASSEDLAGGPRGDTQYF,TGTGCCAGCAGCGAAGACCTAGCGGGAGGGCCCAGGGGTGATACGCAGTATTTT
NA,NA,TRBV29-1,TRBJ1-2,CSARTDAGYTF,TGCAGCGCCAGGACGGACGCTGGCTACACCTTC
NA,NA,TRBV7-2,TRBJ1-6,CASSLGYGGSPLHF,TGTGCCAGCAGCTTAGGCTACGGGGGTTCACCCCTCCACTTT
few,TRBD2,TRBV4-3,TRBJ2-5,CASSQDSSGTETQYF,TGCGCCAGCAGCCAAGATTCGAGCGGGACCGAGACCCAGTACTTC
NA,NA,TRBV11-2,TRBJ2-6,CASSDRSSGANVQTF,TGTGCCAGCAGCGACAGGTCCTCTGGGGCCAACGTCCAAACTTTC
many,NA,TRBV7-9,TRBJ1-2,CASSLQLEAYGYTF,TGTGCCAGCAGCTTACAACTAGAGGCTTATGGCTACACCTTC
NA,NA,TRBV2,TRBJ2-7,CASSQERRYEQYF,TGTGCCAGCAGCCAAGAAAGGCGGTACGAGCAGTACTTC
NA,TRBD2,TRBV10-1,TRBJ2-5,CASSPGTSGYQETQYF,TGCGCCAGCAGCCCTGGGACTAGCGGATACCAAGAGACCCAGTACTTC
NA,TRBD2,TRBV7-8,TRBJ2-3,CASSLDMLAGLRDTQYF,TGTGCCAGCAGCTTAGATATGCTAGCGGGACTGCGAGATACGCAGTATTTT
many,NA,TRBV7-9,TRBJ1-1,CASSPKGVMDTEAFF,TGTGCCAGCAGCCCGAAGGGGGTAATGGACACTGAAGCTTTCTTT
NA,NA,TRBV30,TRBJ1-6,CAWSEEGPSYNSPLHF,TGTGCCTGGAGCGAGGAGGGACCCTCCTATAATTCACCCCTCCACTTT
once,NA,TRBV12-3/TRBV12-4,TRBJ2-2,CASSLGISNAGELFF,TGTGCCAGCAGTTTAGGGATTTCGAACGCCGGGGAGCTGTTTTTT
many,NA,TRBV6-5,TRBJ1-2,CASSYSINGNYGYTF,TGTGCCAGCAGTTACTCGATAAACGGTAACTATGGCTACACCTTC
NA,TRBD1,TRBV29-1,TRBJ1-1,CSLGQGNTEAFF,TGCAGTTTAGGACAGGGGAACACTGAAGCTTTCTTT
many,NA,TRBV11-2,TRBJ1-6,CASRILRGHNSPLHF,TGTGCCAGCAGGATCCTACGGGGCCATAATTCACCCCTCCACTTT
once,TRBD1,TRBV20-1,TRBJ2-7,CSARDRGRTGYEQYF,TGCAGTGCACGGGACAGGGGGAGGACGGGCTACGAGCAGTACTTC
many,TRBD1,TRBV29-1,TRBJ2-7,CSAAGQASSYEQYF,TGCAGCGCCGCGGGACAGGCGAGCTCCTACGAGCAGTACTTC
many,TRBD1,TRBV13,TRBJ2-7,CASSITWDRGFFYEQYF,TGTGCCAGCAGCATCACCTGGGACAGGGGATTTTTCTACGAGCAGTACTTC
many,TRBD1,TRBV5-1,TRBJ2-7,CASNTGDEQYF,TGCGCCAGCAACACAGGGGACGAGCAGTACTTC
NA,NA,TRBV10-3,TRBJ2-6,CAATGANVLTF,TGTGCCGCTACAGGGGCCAACGTCCTGACTTTC
NA,TRBD2,TRBV15,TRBJ2-3,CATSRTSGSLDTQYF,TGTGCCACCAGCAGGACTAGCGGGAGTCTAGATACGCAGTATTTT
NA,NA,TRBV20-1,TRBJ1-6,CSARDLTRTDSPLHF,TGCAGCGCTAGAGATCTGACAAGGACCGATTCACCCCTCCACTTT
many,TRBD1,TRBV12-3/TRBV12-4,TRBJ1-4,CASRRTGGIVNEKLFF,TGTGCCAGCAGGCGGACAGGGGGCATTGTAAATGAAAAACTGTTTTTT
NA,NA,TRBV24-1,TRBJ1-1,CATDRPLVYTEAFF,TGTGCCACGGACAGACCCTTGGTGTACACTGAAGCTTTCTTT
once,NA,TRBV10-3,TRBJ2-3,CAIRPRGPDTQYF,TGTGCCATCAGACCCCGGGGCCCGGATACGCAGTATTTT
many,TRBD2,TRBV7-3,TRBJ2-7,CASSSGTSGRGEQYF,TGTGCCAGCAGCTCCGGGACTAGCGGGAGGGGTGAGCAGTACTTC
few,NA,TRBV4-1,TRBJ1-2,CASSQDPFRDTISGYTF,TGCGCCAGCAGCCAAGATCCTTTCCGGGACACCATTTCAGGTTACACCTTC
many,NA,TRBV20-1,TRBJ2-7,CSVRGAHIRGQYF,TGCAGTGTTAGAGGAGCTCATATACGCGGGCAGTACTTC